Described below is a single TCR beta chain sequence and its context. What it recognizes is unknown. This sample is drawn from a study of T cells expressing NK-cell markers. Overall study: Each TCR beta repertoire originated in sorted T cells that were CD3+CD56+NKG2C+, CD3+CD56+NKG2C- or CD3+CD56-NKG2C+. Sequenced donors, eight in total, included seven who were HCMV-seropositive and one who was seronegative.

General observations from the study: These clonotypes, the leaders elsewhere, also led the CD3+CD56-NKG2C+ fraction in a handful of donors.

In germline, CDR1 is SGHTA, CDR2 FQGNSA. The CDR3 is made up of 13 amino acids. The authors made TCR beta cDNA libraries by 5'RACE template switching. This switching added a universal primer site and UMIs. TCRdb reprocessed the 5' RACE reads, keeping one entry per CDR3 protein, no DNA. Its clone listing holds about 390,000 distinct CDR3 sequences. The sequence was collected from a woman aged 45-59 years in good health. This chain uses TRBV7-2 with TRBJ2-1. The sequencing sample was made of blood T cells: a sorted CD56 or NKG2C T cell subset, CD4+ or CD8+ T cells, or bulk PBMC T cells (not recorded which). The CDR3: CASSLRTSTEQFF.